The 26 T cell receptor beta chains given below trace back to one sample, sequenced in a study of tumor-infiltrating lymphocytes in oesophageal squamous cell carcinoma. A single record per CDR3 protein comes from TCRdb applying MiXCR to the PCR reads. Counted here are about 17,000 distinct CDR3 sequences, roughly 50% occurring once; the ten biggest clones make up less than 55%. The sample consisted of normal esophageal tissue next to the tumor. The receptor set was obtained from a female donor with esophageal squamous cell carcinoma.

This clonotype was counted many times. This sequence joins TRBV19 and TRBJ2-1; 9 bases are shared with TRBD2. Germline V gene sequence: CDR1 LNHDA, CDR2 SQIVND (reference sequence). V gave up 1 base and J gave up 8 bases; unmatched junction bases: 9. The CDR3 sequence is 16 residues long. CDR3 DNA: TGTGCCAGTAGTATAGGGGGCGGGAGGGCCGGTTATGAGCAGTTCTTC. Amino acids: CASSIGGGRAGYEQFF.

The J gene is TRBJ1-2, the V gene TRBV7-9; tentative D call: TRBD1 (5 bases). This CDR3 has 15 amino acids. CDR1 is SEHNR and CDR2 is FQNEAQ in the germline V gene (reference sequence). The V and J ends lost 4 bases and 1 base respectively, with 13 bases between them. The chain's CDR3 is CASSSLGAGNYGYTF. The CDR3 nucleotides read TGTGCCAGCAGCTCCCTAGGGGCCGGTAACTATGGCTACACCTTC.

This clonotype was counted between two and nine times. The CDR3 DNA follows: TGTGCCAGCAGCTTAGGTCAGGTGGACACAGATACGCAGTATTTT. Amino acids: CASSLGQVDTDTQYF. The chain employs TRBV7-2 and TRBJ2-3; D is uncertain. CDR1 and CDR2 from the germline V gene are SGHTA and FQGNSA. Trimming left V 1 base short and J 2 bases short, with 10 bases between. The CDR3 is made up of 15 amino acids.

This clonotype was seen ten or more times. The gene calls are TRBV5-1 and TRBJ1-2; perhaps TRBD1 as D (5 bases). The V and J ends lost 0 bases and 4 bases respectively, with 10 bases between them. The CDR3 runs to 14 residues. Germline CDR1 and CDR2: SGHRS and YFSETQ. This CDR3 reads CASSLGQNSYGYTF. In DNA, the CDR3 is TGCGCCAGCAGCTTGGGACAGAACAGCTATGGCTACACCTTC.

The chain has TRBV7-8 and TRBJ2-3; D may be TRBD1 (5 bases). The closer fit of TRBJ1-1 to the DNA end suggests the J call may be wrong. CDR3 length: 14 residues. Germline V gene lookup returns CDR1 SGHVS and CDR2 FQNEAQ. The CDR3 DNA reads as TGTGCCAGCAGCTTAGGTGACAGTAACACTGAAGCTTTCTTT. Protein: CASSLGDSNTEAFF.

CDR3 nucleotides: TGTGCCAGCAGCCAAGATCTAGCGGGAGGGGAACAGTTCTTC. Translation gives CASSQDLAGGEQFF. The chain recombines TRBV3-1 with TRBJ2-6, with TRBD2 identical over 12 bases. The DNA end lines up better with TRBJ2-1; the J call may be wrong. The germline V gene encodes CDR1 LGHDT and CDR2 YNNKEL (reference sequence). The CDR3 runs to 14 residues.

This clonotype was seen ten or more times. This sequence may be a read error, since a much larger clone differs from it by one base. The rearrangement joins TRBV11-3 to TRBJ2-1; possibly TRBD2 for D (6 bases). The end of the DNA fits TRBJ2-7 better, so the J call may be wrong. The CDR3 totals 14 residues. The V gene's germline CDR1 is SGHNT and CDR2 YENEEA. CDR3 loop: CASRAGGEYNEQYF. For the CDR3, the DNA is TGTGCCAGCAGGGCCGGGGGAGAGTACAATGAGCAGTACTTC.

By share, this clonotype ranks as medium-sized. The V call is TRBV7-8, the J call TRBJ1-5; tentatively, D is TRBD1 (6 bases). V was pared by 1 base and J by 6 bases, with 10 bases between. This CDR3 contains 14 residues. CDR1 is SGHVS, CDR2 FQNEAQ, per germline. DNA for the CDR3: TGTGCCAGCAGCTTAGAAGAACAGGGTCAGCCCCAGCATTTT. The encoded protein is CASSLEEQGQPQHF.

This clonotype was observed a few times. The gene calls are TRBV7-8 and TRBJ2-5; 8 bases map to TRBD1. The end of the DNA is better explained by TRBJ2-7, so the J call may be wrong. Per the germline V gene, CDR1 is SGHVS and CDR2 is FQNEAQ. This CDR3 contains 14 residues. The CDR3 sequence is CASSPGQGWSEQYF. CDR3 coding DNA: TGTGCCAGCAGCCCTGGACAGGGTTGGTCCGAGCAGTACTTC.

This clonotype is large. This chain connects TRBV7-2 to TRBJ2-1; 12 bases are shared with TRBD2. CDR1 and CDR2 from the germline V gene are SGHTA and FQGNSA. After removal of 5 bases from V and 5 bases from J, the junction contained 16 bases not matched to a gene. The CDR3 is 19 residues long. The CDR3 sequence is CASSPWTSGINSGDNEQFF. In DNA, the CDR3 is TGTGCCAGCAGCCCCTGGACTAGCGGGATTAACTCTGGGGACAATGAGCAGTTCTTC. Looking up the rest from reference TRBV7-2 and TRBJ2-1 gives the full variable domain: GAGVSQSPSNKVTEKGKDVELRCDPISGHTALYWYRQSLGQGLEFLIYFQGNSAPDKSGLPSDRFSAERTGGSVSTLTIQRTQQEDSAVYLCASSPWTSGINSGDNEQFFGPGTRLTVL.

CDR3 nucleotide sequence: TGTGCCAGCAGTTTAGCGACCGCGGGCTACGAGCAGTACTTC. It translates to CASSLATAGYEQYF. The chain couples TRBV12-3 or TRBV12-4 to TRBJ2-7; a possible D gene is TRBD2 (5 bases). V lost 0 bases to trimming and J lost 3 bases, with 9 bases between them. This CDR3 contains 14 residues.

Notes on this clonotype: The CDR3 end shows no conserved phenylalanine or tryptophan, and so a read error is likely. No DNA is shown, since the ends of the CDR3 on it are uncertain; the CDR3 is the one TCRdb lists. The chain has TRBV12-3 or TRBV12-4 and TRBJ1-6; TRBD1 reflects the table's D call only, with no check against the DNA. The CDR3 is 14 residues long, ends included. The CDR3 is CASSLRPDRYEQYS.

The chain is built from TRBV7-3 and TRBJ2-5; D could derive from TRBD1 or TRBD2 (5 bases each). Germline V gives CDR1 SGHTA, CDR2 FQGTGA. Trimming removed 4 bases from V and 11 bases from J, with 23 bases in between. The CDR3 totals 15 residues. CDR3 in amino acids: CASSYKWGTYSEQYF. For the CDR3, the DNA is TGTGCCAGCAGCTATAAATGGGGGACCTACAGTGAGCAGTACTTC.

The table lists this clonotype with a count of one. The conserved phenylalanine or tryptophan normally closing the CDR3 is absent here, so this likely arose from a read error. The limits of the CDR3 on the DNA are not certain, so only TCRdb's listed CDR3 is given. The chain has TRBV10-3 and TRBJ1-1. Inclusive of both ends, the CDR3 amounts to 20 amino acids. CDR1 and CDR2 from the germline V gene are ENHRY and SYGVKD. Here the CDR3 reads CAISDRGTSGSFFKSSTSAP.

In its sample, this clonotype was seen once. The CDR3 end shows no conserved phenylalanine or tryptophan, and so a read error is likely. The DNA is omitted, as the CDR3 cannot be located on it reliably, and the CDR3 follows TCRdb's listing. The CDR3 is CASTTLGT. This rearrangement joins TRBV6-6 to TRBJ2-6; the table's TRBD1 call for D was not verified on the DNA. Termini included, the CDR3 measures 8 amino acids. Germline V gene lookup returns CDR1 MNHNY and CDR2 SVGAGI (reference sequence).

This clonotype appeared many times. The chain joins TRBV19 to TRBJ1-4, with 7 bases fitting TRBD1. The V segment lost 3 bases and the J segment 0 bases; nucleotides outside the gene matches: 1. Germline CDR1 LNHDA, CDR2 SQIVND (reference sequence). This CDR3 comprises 15 residues. Here the CDR3 reads CASSIGTATNEKLFF. CDR3 DNA sequence: TGTGCCAGTAGTATCGGGACAGCAACTAATGAAAAACTGTTTTTT. Variable domain in full (rest from reference TRBV19 and TRBJ1-4): DGGITQSPKYLFRKEGQNVTLSCEQNLNHDAMYWYRQDPGQGLRLIYYSQIVNDFQKGDIAEGYSVSREKKESFPLTVTSAQKNPTAFYLCASSIGTATNEKLFFGSGTQLSVL.

In its sample, this clonotype was seen a few times. The chain uses TRBV11-1 and TRBJ2-5, with 8 bases lining up with TRBD1. Germline CDR1 SGHAT, CDR2 FQDESV (reference sequence). The V gene end was trimmed by 1 base and the J gene end by 5 bases; junction bases not matched to a gene: 9. There are 16 residues in the CDR3. This CDR3 reads CASSLEGRGLLETQYF. As DNA, the CDR3 is TGTGCCAGCAGCTTAGAGGGCAGGGGGCTTTTGGAGACCCAGTACTTC.

In DNA form, the CDR3 reads TGTGCCAGCAGCTTAACCAGGGGTAGCACAGATACGCAGTATTTT. Protein: CASSLTRGSTDTQYF. The chain couples TRBV7-2 to TRBJ2-3, with D maybe TRBD1 (6 bases). The CDR3 is 15 amino acids. Trimming pared 2 bases from V and 0 bases from J, leaving 9 bases between. The germline CDR1 and CDR2 sequences are SGHTA and FQGNSA.

As to this clonotype: The conserved closing phenylalanine or tryptophan is absent in this CDR3, likely reflecting a read error. The limits of the CDR3 on the DNA are not certain, so only TCRdb's listed CDR3 is given. The chain is built from TRBV7-9 and TRBJ2-3; TRBD2 is the table's D call, not checked against the DNA. From germline, CDR1 is SEHNR and CDR2 FQNEAQ (reference sequence). With termini counted, the CDR3 has 12 amino acids. The CDR3 sequence is CASSLDQNGYTL.

This chain joins TRBV7-9 and TRBJ2-7; D is perhaps TRBD1 (6 bases). V dropped 3 bases and J dropped 0 bases, with 9 bases sitting between them. CDR1 and CDR2 from the germline V gene are SEHNR and FQNEAQ (reference sequence). The CDR3 runs 14 residues. The CDR3 sequence is CASSFQGISYEQYF. The DNA for the CDR3 is TGTGCCAGCAGCTTTCAGGGGATCTCCTACGAGCAGTACTTC.

A remark on this clonotype: No DNA is shown, since the ends of the CDR3 on it are uncertain; the CDR3 is the one TCRdb lists. CDR3 sequence reads: CISVPEEAPLEQAKSW. J is TRBJ1-1 and V is TRBV7-5; the D call TRBD1 from the table was never checked on the DNA. TRBV7-5 is a known pseudogene. The CDR3 region is 16 residues in length, termini included.

V and J are TRBV7-3 and TRBJ2-1; weak D call: TRBD1 (7 bases). V lost 4 bases, J lost 7 bases, and 20 bases lay in between. In germline, CDR1 is SGHTA, CDR2 FQGTGA. This CDR3 contains 16 residues. This CDR3 is CASSSGGGGLGNEQFF. DNA of the CDR3: TGTGCCAGCAGCTCAGGGGGTGGGGGGCTGGGGAATGAGCAGTTCTTC.

This clonotype is medium-sized. The V and J genes are TRBV7-3 and TRBJ2-3; TRBD1 matches 7 bases. With 4 bases clipped from V and 0 bases from J, the junction kept 4 bases outside the gene matches. This CDR3 contains 15 residues. CDR1 and CDR2 from the germline V gene are SGHTA and FQGTGA. The CDR3 DNA follows: TGTGCCAGCAGCTACGACAGGGAGAGCACAGATACGCAGTATTTT. Translating it yields CASSYDRESTDTQYF.

The chain couples TRBV7-2 to TRBJ2-5; the match to TRBD2 covers 7 bases. The germline CDR1 and CDR2 sequences are SGHTA and FQGNSA. Germline trimming cut 0 bases from V and 11 bases from J; bases unmatched to any gene: 6. CDR3 length: 13 residues. The CDR3 DNA reads as TGTGCCAGCAGCTTAGCGGGAGGGCGAGAGCAGTACTTC. Protein: CASSLAGGREQYF.

The table lists this clonotype with many counts. A read error is likely, as this CDR3 ends without the conserved phenylalanine or tryptophan. Because the CDR3's place on the DNA is in doubt, the DNA is left out and the CDR3 is given as listed by TCRdb. This chain connects TRBV7-3 to TRBJ2-7; the table's D call of TRBD1 was not tested on the DNA. With termini counted, the CDR3 has 16 amino acids. Germline V CDR1 and CDR2: SGHTA, FQGTGA. The CDR3 reads CASSPMGGVHEQYFGS.

This chain uses TRBV11-3 with TRBJ2-3; D unresolved. CDR1 and CDR2 (germline): SGHNT, YENEEA. Trimming pared 0 bases from V and 5 bases from J, leaving 6 bases between. CDR3 length: 13 amino acids. The CDR3 DNA reads as TGTGCCAGCAGCTTAGAGTCAGGAGATACGCAGTATTTT. This sequence encodes CASSLESGDTQYF.